The 7 T cell receptor beta chains below all came from one sample that was sequenced in a study of graft-versus-host responses after intestinal transplantation. Clones were read by immunoSEQ multiplex PCR, and TCRdb kept only the in-frame ones, dropping some. This sample carries roughly 38,000 clones, around 94% of them seen once, and the ten largest clones take roughly 0.71%. Sequenced here: PBMCs, sampled 16 days after intestinal transplant. The receptors derive from a human patient who received an intestinal transplant, so some T cells may come from the graft donor.

The V call is TRBV13, the J call TRBJ1-4; 7 bases map to TRBD1. Germline V gene data show CDR1 as PRHDT and CDR2 as FYEKMQ (reference sequence). The CDR3 covers 18 residues. With 5 bases clipped from V and 0 bases from J, the junction kept 12 bases outside the gene matches. The chain's CDR3 is CASSAGTDLFTTNEKLFF. In nucleotides, the CDR3 is TGTGCCAGCAGCGCCGGGACAGACTTATTTACAACTAATGAAAAACTGTTTTTT.

The chain employs TRBV5-6 and TRBJ2-1; D unresolved. The V end lost 2 bases, the J end lost 4 bases, and 10 bases lay between the germline ends. The CDR3 has 14 residues. CDR1 SGHDT and CDR2 YYEEEE come from the germline V gene. The CDR3 nucleotides read TGTGCCAGCAGCTTAATGATAGAATACAATGAGCAGTTCTTC. Protein sequence: CASSLMIEYNEQFF. Variable domain in full (rest from reference TRBV5-6 and TRBJ2-1): DAGVTQSPTHLIKTRGQQVTLRCSPKSGHDTVSWYQQALGQGPQFIFQYYEEEERQRGNFPDRFSGHQFPNYSSELNVNALLLGDSALYLCASSLMIEYNEQFFGPGTRLTVL.

The gene calls are TRBV14 and TRBJ2-7, with D maybe TRBD1 (5 bases). V lost 2 bases and J lost 4, with 9 bases in between. Germline CDR1 is SGHDN and CDR2 is FVKESK. The CDR3 runs to 13 residues. The CDR3 region is CASSQTGSYEQYF. In DNA form, the CDR3 reads TGTGCCAGCAGCCAAACAGGTTCTTACGAGCAGTACTTC.

For this clone: The sample contains more than one DNA sequence encoding this CDR3. V is TRBV5-6 and J is TRBJ1-1; D gene unclear. Germline loops: CDR1 SGHDT, CDR2 YYEEEE. V was pared by 2 bases and J by 5 bases, with 7 bases between. This CDR3 comprises 12 residues. The chain's CDR3 is CASSLRGTEAFF. Written as DNA, the CDR3 is TGTGCCAGCAGCTTACGAGGAACTGAAGCTTTCTTT.

The chain carries TRBV7-6 and TRBJ1-2; no definite D call. From germline, CDR1 is SGHVS and CDR2 FNYEAQ. Trimming took 5 bases from V and 2 from J, leaving 12 bases between them. The CDR3 totals 14 residues. CDR3 DNA sequence: TGTGCCAGCAGCCAATCGGACGGCAACTATGGCTACACCTTC. Protein: CASSQSDGNYGYTF.

The chain couples TRBV5-4 to TRBJ2-7, with 7 positions matching TRBD1. Germline CDR1 is SGHNT and CDR2 is YYREEE (reference sequence). Germline trimming cut 4 bases from V and 3 bases from J; bases unmatched to any gene: 7. The CDR3 consists of 14 residues. In nucleotides, the CDR3 is TGTGCCAGCAGCCACAGGGGCAGTAGCTACGAGCAGTACTTC. This codes for CASSHRGSSYEQYF.

The chain combines TRBV11-3 with TRBJ2-1, with TRBD2 identical over 9 bases. J lost 2 bases, V lost 5 bases, and 10 bases had no gene match. There are 17 residues in the CDR3. The germline V gene has CDR1 SGHNT and CDR2 YENEEA. Written as DNA, the CDR3 is TGTGCCAGCAGCGCGTCCCCTAGCGGGAAGACCTACAATGAGCAGTTCTTC. Protein sequence: CASSASPSGKTYNEQFF. Supplemented by reference TRBV11-3 and TRBJ2-1, the full variable domain reads EAGVVQSPRYKIIEKKQPVAFWCNPISGHNTLYWYLQNLGQGPELLIRYENEEAVDDSQLPKDRFSAERLKGVDSTLKIQPAELGDSAVYLCASSASPSGKTYNEQFFGPGTRLTVL.